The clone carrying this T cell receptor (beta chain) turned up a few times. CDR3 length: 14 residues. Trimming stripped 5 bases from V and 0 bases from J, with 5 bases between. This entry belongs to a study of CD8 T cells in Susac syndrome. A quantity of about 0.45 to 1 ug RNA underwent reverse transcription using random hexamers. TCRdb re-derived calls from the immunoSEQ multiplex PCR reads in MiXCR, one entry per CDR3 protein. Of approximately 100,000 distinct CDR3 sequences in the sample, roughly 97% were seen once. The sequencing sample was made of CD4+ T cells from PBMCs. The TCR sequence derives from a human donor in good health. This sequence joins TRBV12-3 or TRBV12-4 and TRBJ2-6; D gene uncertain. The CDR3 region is CASSRGSGANVLTF. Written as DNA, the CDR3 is TGTGCCAGCAGTAGAGGCTCTGGGGCCAACGTCCTGACTTTC.